Listed below are T cell receptor beta chains from one sample, sequenced in a study of blood T cells in healthy people across ages. TCRdb passed the 5' RACE reads through MiXCR, listing each CDR3 protein once. This sample has 750,000 or so distinct CDR3 sequences, with about 25% found just once. These sequences were also reported in another study, on T cells of mothers and their children.

Material for sequencing was blood. The receptors here all came from a boy younger than 18 in good health. Both conserved end residues are part of each CDR3. Fields, in order: J gene, V gene, CDR3 protein.

J: -; V: TRBV7-2; CDR3: CASSTKGGGSPLWNEQFF
J: TRBJ2-5; V: TRBV11-2; CDR3: CASSYPDYQETQYF
J: TRBJ2-5; V: TRBV28; CDR3: CASSSIQTAAQETQYF
J: TRBJ2-5; V: TRBV9; CDR3: CASSVEGGTETQYF
J: TRBJ1-4; V: TRBV6-6; CDR3: CASSFGIGGEKLFF
J: TRBJ2-7; V: TRBV14; CDR3: CASSPAQEGRDYEQYF
J: TRBJ2-5; V: TRBV4-3; CDR3: CASSQSRGSQETQYF
J: TRBJ2-5; V: TRBV29-1; CDR3: CSVDSPPQETQYF
J: TRBJ2-5; V: TRBV9; CDR3: CASSVGPGPQETQYF
J: -; V: TRBV20-1; CDR3: CSANDPLTGGEQFF
J: TRBJ2-5; V: TRBV14; CDR3: CASSQRLVVSETQYF
J: -; V: TRBV7-8; CDR3: CASSTRTGVEQYF
J: TRBJ2-4; V: TRBV29-1; CDR3: CSVVGALAKNIQYF
J: TRBJ2-1; V: TRBV4-2; CDR3: CASSQGVGSYNEQFF
J: TRBJ2-5; V: TRBV20-1; CDR3: CSGGVQETQYF
J: TRBJ2-4; V: TRBV3-1; CDR3: CASSPPQPENIQYF
J: -; V: TRBV6-1; CDR3: CASRGTGTGVEQFF
J: TRBJ2-2; V: TRBV9; CDR3: CASSSPHPNTGELFF
J: TRBJ1-2; V: TRBV6-2/TRBV6-3; CDR3: CASSYTDRFYGYTF
J: TRBJ2-7; V: TRBV13; CDR3: CASSLGSGGRYEQYF
J: TRBJ2-7; V: TRBV25-1; CDR3: CASRLTGEEFF
J: -; V: TRBV5-4; CDR3: CASSSGTAVGEQYF
J: TRBJ2-7; V: TRBV5-1; CDR3: CASSLKFARATEQYF
J: TRBJ2-3; V: TRBV29-1; CDR3: CVGDTQYF
J: TRBJ2-5; V: TRBV10-3; CDR3: CAISESVGGETQYF
J: TRBJ2-1; V: TRBV5-1; CDR3: CASSLAEGIHYNEQFF
J: TRBJ2-3; V: TRBV15; CDR3: CATSRGRAYAQYF
J: TRBJ2-7; V: TRBV10-3; CDR3: CAISESDGRSSYEQYF
J: TRBJ2-5; V: TRBV7-9; CDR3: CASSSTGGNQETQYF
J: TRBJ2-2; V: TRBV20-1; CDR3: CSASSGRANTGELFF
J: TRBJ2-3; V: TRBV12-3/TRBV12-4; CDR3: CASSPSAGGTTDTQYF
J: TRBJ1-1; V: TRBV6-6; CDR3: CASSVRENTEAFF
J: TRBJ2-5; V: TRBV29-1; CDR3: CSGSRDSQEAQYF
J: TRBJ1-5; V: TRBV12-3/TRBV12-4; CDR3: CATSDREGNQPQHF
J: TRBJ1-1; V: TRBV12-3/TRBV12-4; CDR3: CASSPRGSAFF
J: TRBJ1-5; V: TRBV7-9; CDR3: CASSSDIYSNQPQHF
J: TRBJ2-5; V: TRBV9; CDR3: CASSVDGVGETQYF
J: -; V: TRBV7-9; CDR3: CASRTIAANEQFF
J: -; V: TRBV7-6; CDR3: CASSLDTLSVYNEQFF